These T cell receptor beta chains were read from a single sample in a study of T cells in localized non-small cell lung cancer. Using immunoSEQ multiplex PCR, the repertoire was profiled, and TCRdb retains in-frame clones only, with some absent. The data contain about 83,000 clones, 65% to 85% of them singletons. The sample was peripheral blood, taken before any cancer treatment. These receptors were collected from an older female donor with stage I lung adenocarcinoma. The CDR3 runs from the conserved cysteine through the conserved F or W.

v_call: TRBV18; cdr3_aa: CASSPLRTDTQYF
v_call: TRBV5-1; cdr3_aa: CASSLSPQGANEKLFF
v_call: TRBV7-2; cdr3_aa: CASSLDLAGLDEAFF
v_call: TRBV25-1; cdr3_aa: CASSEYGTDSFTF
v_call: TRBV9; cdr3_aa: CASSVGRAGVRIDTQYF
v_call: TRBV10-3; cdr3_aa: CAIRDPSLATEAFF
v_call: TRBV11-2; cdr3_aa: CASSFGAGELFF
v_call: TRBV6-1; cdr3_aa: CASSEEGTGELFF
v_call: TRBV30; cdr3_aa: CAWREGQLNTEAFF
v_call: TRBV30; cdr3_aa: CACDGGKGSYNEQFF
v_call: TRBV7-2; cdr3_aa: CASSLAQRVANTEAFF
v_call: TRBV6-5; cdr3_aa: CASSYSRNYGYTF
v_call: TRBV7-2; cdr3_aa: CASSFPGRETQYF
v_call: TRBV12-5; cdr3_aa: CASGLAGQGLLSF
v_call: TRBV7-6; cdr3_aa: CASSFSGGVQETQYF
v_call: TRBV6-1; cdr3_aa: CASTPGWGLETQYF
v_call: TRBV5-6; cdr3_aa: CASSLGVGLGTEAFF
v_call: TRBV28; cdr3_aa: CASSLIGQAINQPQHF
v_call: TRBV4-3; cdr3_aa: CASSQVPGLANTGELFF
v_call: TRBV28; cdr3_aa: CASSLYGGARYEQYF
v_call: TRBV4-2; cdr3_aa: CASSQDGAGSFYGYTF
v_call: TRBV9; cdr3_aa: CASSGDREVAGSFHEQYF
v_call: TRBV27; cdr3_aa: CASSTRPWTGSGYGYTF
v_call: TRBV2; cdr3_aa: CASSDRGGYGYTF
v_call: TRBV7-9; cdr3_aa: CASEGQFF
v_call: TRBV30; cdr3_aa: CAWSHRGYGYTF
v_call: TRBV21-1; cdr3_aa: CASSVRDRGTYGYTF
v_call: TRBV27; cdr3_aa: CASSVQGTFSEKLFF
v_call: TRBV7-3; cdr3_aa: CASSLSQGAENIQYF
v_call: TRBV5-6; cdr3_aa: CASSTGNYNSPLHF
v_call: TRBV5-1; cdr3_aa: CASSLSGRDTEAFF
v_call: TRBV7-7; cdr3_aa: CASSGSPGDTQYF
v_call: TRBV27; cdr3_aa: CASRPSRTGYYEQYF
v_call: TRBV7-2; cdr3_aa: CASSPGTAGTQYF
v_call: TRBV29-1; cdr3_aa: CSVDLLDSSNYGYTF
v_call: TRBV5-4; cdr3_aa: CASSLQGGGNTIYF
v_call: TRBV4-3; cdr3_aa: CASSRRQGYEQYF
v_call: TRBV7-2; cdr3_aa: CASSLVLGVAGNTIYF
v_call: TRBV6-5; cdr3_aa: CASNPGGRVSYEQYF
v_call: TRBV19; cdr3_aa: CASSRPGQGDYGYTF
v_call: TRBV5-6; cdr3_aa: CASSDGTGNTDTQYF
v_call: TRBV23-1; cdr3_aa: CASRGTVYGYTF
v_call: TRBV19; cdr3_aa: CATSTGENSPLHF
v_call: TRBV7-8; cdr3_aa: CASSLEDRLNSNQPQHF
v_call: TRBV6-1; cdr3_aa: CASTVGIANYGYTF
v_call: TRBV19; cdr3_aa: CASRDSYEQYF
v_call: TRBV7-6; cdr3_aa: CASSPVSGANVLTF
v_call: TRBV7-2; cdr3_aa: CASDRLADSYNEQFF
v_call: TRBV5-6; cdr3_aa: CASSPTGRNEAFF
v_call: TRBV5-1; cdr3_aa: CASSLTGQGHEKLFF
v_call: TRBV5-6; cdr3_aa: CASSLGSHTEAFF
v_call: TRBV29-1; cdr3_aa: CSVESRGHPYEQYF
v_call: TRBV5-1; cdr3_aa: CASSHTSGGASTQYF
v_call: TRBV25-1; cdr3_aa: CASSEGLAQYF
v_call: TRBV7-9; cdr3_aa: CASSLGRGVGQYF
v_call: TRBV18; cdr3_aa: CASSPGQKNTEAFF
v_call: TRBV7-9; cdr3_aa: CASSEWTGQLGAFF
v_call: TRBV5-8; cdr3_aa: CASSLSKGYGYTF
v_call: TRBV11-2; cdr3_aa: CASSLGLGSGNTIYF